A single count supports the clone carrying this TCR beta chain. Its antigen is unidentified. This sample was taken from a study of shared clonotypes between healthy human individuals. General study findings and limits: Among four donors, roughly 5% of naive CD4 clonotypes were found in common. For sorted subsets, rarefaction showed incomplete sequencing despite large depth.

The assay was carried out at the deep level. Using immunoSEQ multiplex PCR, the repertoire was profiled, and TCRdb retains in-frame clones only, with some absent. This sample has around 2.5 million clones, with 80% to 95% found just once. Specimen: naive CD4+ T cells from PBMCs. Specified subset: CD45RA+ positively selected. The TCR sequence derives from a man aged 18 to 29 in good health. Some clones in this sample may be carry-over from other donors' samples.

The CDR3 loop reads CASSLYGLGTGGTEAFF. DNA for the CDR3: TGTGCCAGCAGTTTATATGGCCTCGGGACAGGGGGAACTGAAGCTTTCTTT. This chain links TRBV28 with TRBJ1-1, with 11 bases that match TRBD1. V was pared by 1 base and J by 5 bases, with 9 bases of the junction left unmatched. The germline V gene encodes CDR1 MDHEN and CDR2 SYDVKM. The CDR3 sequence is 17 residues long.